This entry lists 5 T cell receptor beta chains sequenced from one sample in a study of cytomegalovirus exposure and HLA in healthy donors. Primers included in the PCR were 60 Vbeta and 13 Jbeta primers. Profiling relied on immunoSEQ multiplex PCR, and the TCRdb table lists in-frame clones only, not all of them. Of under 80,000 clones listed, 70% to 75% are singletons. Sequencing input: PBMCs. Receptors were obtained from a woman in her thirties in good health and CMV-seronegative.

The V gene is TRBV27, the J gene TRBJ2-7; possible D gene TRBD1, 6 bases. Trimming cost V 4 bases and J 0 bases, with 10 bases left between them. This CDR3 region has 14 residues. CDR1 is MNHEY, CDR2 SMNVEV, per germline (reference sequence). The CDR3 reads CASSYRVNSYEQYF. CDR3 bases: TGTGCCAGCAGTTACAGGGTTAACTCCTACGAGCAGTACTTC.

The gene calls are TRBV13 and TRBJ2-1; D is possibly TRBD2 (5 bases). Looked up from germline, CDR1 is PRHDT and CDR2 is FYEKMQ (reference sequence). The V and J ends lost 1 base and 10 bases respectively, with 14 bases between them. The CDR3 is made up of 14 amino acids. The CDR3 loop is CASSLEFGRREQFF. CDR3 nucleotide sequence: TGTGCCAGCAGCTTAGAATTCGGCAGGAGGGAGCAGTTCTTC.

CDR3 bases: TGTGCCATCAGATCGGACTCCTCCTACAATGAGCAGTTCTTC. Amino acids: CAIRSDSSYNEQFF. The genes are TRBV10-3 and TRBJ2-1; maybe TRBD2 (5 bases). CDR1 and CDR2 from the germline V gene are ENHRY and SYGVKD. The CDR3 extends over 14 amino acids. V was cut by 6 bases and J by 0 bases, with 9 bases left in between.

CDR3 in DNA: TGTGCCAGCAGTGGGACAGGGTCCGGGGAGCTGTTTTTT. Protein product: CASSGTGSGELFF. The rearrangement joins TRBV2 to TRBJ2-2; 8 bases match TRBD1. CDR1 and CDR2 from the germline V gene are SNHLY and FYNNEI. This CDR3 is 13 amino acids long. With V trimmed by 4 bases and J by 6 bases, 1 base remained unmatched.

CDR3 DNA sequence: TGTGCCAGCAGCTTGCACGGACAGGCTGACAATCAGCCCCAGCATTTT. Its protein product is CASSLHGQADNQPQHF. This chain joins TRBV5-6 and TRBJ1-5, with TRBD1 identical over 7 bases. CDR3 length equals 16 residues. CDR1 and CDR2 from the germline V gene are SGHDT and YYEEEE. The V and J ends lost 1 base and 3 bases, in that order; junction bases with no gene match: 7. The complete variable domain, with remaining parts taken from reference TRBV5-6 and TRBJ1-5, reads DAGVTQSPTHLIKTRGQQVTLRCSPKSGHDTVSWYQQALGQGPQFIFQYYEEEERQRGNFPDRFSGHQFPNYSSELNVNALLLGDSALYLCASSLHGQADNQPQHFGDGTRLSIL.